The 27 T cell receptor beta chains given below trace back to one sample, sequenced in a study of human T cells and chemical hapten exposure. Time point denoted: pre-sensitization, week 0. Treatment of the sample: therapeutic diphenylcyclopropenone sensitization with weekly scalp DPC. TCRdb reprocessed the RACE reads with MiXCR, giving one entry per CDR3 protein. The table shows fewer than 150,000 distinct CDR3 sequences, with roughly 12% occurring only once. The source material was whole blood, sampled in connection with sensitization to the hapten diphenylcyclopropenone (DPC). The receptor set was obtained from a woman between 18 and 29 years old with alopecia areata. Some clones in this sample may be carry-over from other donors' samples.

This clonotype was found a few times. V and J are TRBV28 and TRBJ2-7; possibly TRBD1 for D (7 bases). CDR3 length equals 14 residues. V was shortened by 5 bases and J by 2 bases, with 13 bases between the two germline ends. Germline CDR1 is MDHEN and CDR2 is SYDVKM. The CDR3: CASSGQGGPYEQYF. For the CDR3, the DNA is TGTGCCAGCAGTGGGCAGGGGGGCCCCTACGAGCAGTACTTC.

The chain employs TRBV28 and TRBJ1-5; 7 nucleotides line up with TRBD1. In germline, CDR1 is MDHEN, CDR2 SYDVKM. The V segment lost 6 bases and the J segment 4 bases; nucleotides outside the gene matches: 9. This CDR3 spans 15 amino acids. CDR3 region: CASREPGQFNQPQHF. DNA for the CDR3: TGTGCCAGCAGGGAACCGGGACAGTTTAATCAGCCCCAGCATTTT. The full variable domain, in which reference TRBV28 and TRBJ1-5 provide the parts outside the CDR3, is DVKVTQSSRYLVKRTGEKVFLECVQDMDHENMFWYRQDPGLGLRLIYFSYDVKMKEKGDIPEGYSVSREKKERFSLILESASTNQTSMYLCASREPGQFNQPQHFGDGTRLSIL.

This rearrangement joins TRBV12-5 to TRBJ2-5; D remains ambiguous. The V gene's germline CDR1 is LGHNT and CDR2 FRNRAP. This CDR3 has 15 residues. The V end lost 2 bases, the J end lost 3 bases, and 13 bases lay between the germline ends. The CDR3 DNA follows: TGTGCTAGTGGTTTGCAGCAGCCTAGGGAAGAGACCCAGTACTTC. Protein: CASGLQQPREETQYF.

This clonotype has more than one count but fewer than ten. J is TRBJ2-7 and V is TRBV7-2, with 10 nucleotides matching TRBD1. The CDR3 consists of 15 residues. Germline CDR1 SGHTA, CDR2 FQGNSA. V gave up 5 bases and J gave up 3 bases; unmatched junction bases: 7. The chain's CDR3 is CASSPRTGGSYEQYF. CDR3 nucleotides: TGTGCCAGCAGCCCAAGGACAGGGGGAAGCTACGAGCAGTACTTC.

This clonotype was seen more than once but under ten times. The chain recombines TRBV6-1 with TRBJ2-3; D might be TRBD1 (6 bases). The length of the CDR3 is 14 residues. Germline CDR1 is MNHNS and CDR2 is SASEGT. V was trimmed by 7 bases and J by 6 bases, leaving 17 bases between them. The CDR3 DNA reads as TGTGCCAGCACTCTTAACAGGGTTTTGGATACGCAGTATTTT. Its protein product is CASTLNRVLDTQYF.

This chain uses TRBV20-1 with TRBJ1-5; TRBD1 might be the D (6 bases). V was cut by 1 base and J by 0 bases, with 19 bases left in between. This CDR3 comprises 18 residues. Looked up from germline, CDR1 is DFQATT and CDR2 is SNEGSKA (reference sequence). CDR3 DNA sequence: TGCAGTGCTAGAGCCGGGGGATTGACAGGACCTAGCAATCAGCCCCAGCATTTT. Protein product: CSARAGGLTGPSNQPQHF.

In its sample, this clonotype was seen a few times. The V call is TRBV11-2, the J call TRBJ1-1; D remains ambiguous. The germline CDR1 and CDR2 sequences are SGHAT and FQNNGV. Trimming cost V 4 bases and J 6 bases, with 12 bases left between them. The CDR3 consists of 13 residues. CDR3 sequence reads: CASSSPVRPEAFF. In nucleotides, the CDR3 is TGTGCCAGCAGCTCCCCGGTCCGGCCTGAAGCTTTCTTT.

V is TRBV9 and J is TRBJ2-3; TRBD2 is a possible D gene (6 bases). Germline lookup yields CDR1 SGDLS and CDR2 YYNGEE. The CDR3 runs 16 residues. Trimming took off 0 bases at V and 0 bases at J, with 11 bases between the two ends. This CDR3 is CASSVEIAVSTDTQYF. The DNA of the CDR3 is TGTGCCAGCAGCGTAGAAATAGCGGTGAGCACAGATACGCAGTATTTT.

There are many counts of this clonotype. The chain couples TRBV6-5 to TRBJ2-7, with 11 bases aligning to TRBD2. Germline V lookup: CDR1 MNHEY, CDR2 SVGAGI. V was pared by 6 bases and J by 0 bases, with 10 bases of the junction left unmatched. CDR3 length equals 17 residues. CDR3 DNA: TGTGCCAGCAGCCGCGGGGTAGCGGGGGGGAGCTCCTACGAGCAGTACTTC. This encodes CASSRGVAGGSSYEQYF.

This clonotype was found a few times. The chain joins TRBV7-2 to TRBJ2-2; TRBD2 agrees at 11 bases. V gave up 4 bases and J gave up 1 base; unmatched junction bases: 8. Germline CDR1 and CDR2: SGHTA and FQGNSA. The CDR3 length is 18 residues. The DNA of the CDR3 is TGTGCCAGCAGCTCTAATCTAGCGGGGGGCCTGAACACCGGGGAGCTGTTTTTT. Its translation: CASSSNLAGGLNTGELFF.

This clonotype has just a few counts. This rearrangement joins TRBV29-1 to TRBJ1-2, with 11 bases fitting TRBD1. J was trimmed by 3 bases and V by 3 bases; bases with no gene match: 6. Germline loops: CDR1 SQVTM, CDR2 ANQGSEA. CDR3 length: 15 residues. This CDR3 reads CSVEPGQGVDYGYTF. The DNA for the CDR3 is TGCAGCGTTGAGCCGGGACAGGGGGTCGACTATGGCTACACCTTC.

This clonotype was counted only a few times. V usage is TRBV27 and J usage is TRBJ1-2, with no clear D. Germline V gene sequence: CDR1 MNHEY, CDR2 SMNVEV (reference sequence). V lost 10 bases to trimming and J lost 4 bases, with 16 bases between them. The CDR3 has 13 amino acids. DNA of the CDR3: TGTGCCACGAGACTGATAGGGAGCTATGGCTACACCTTC. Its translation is CATRLIGSYGYTF.

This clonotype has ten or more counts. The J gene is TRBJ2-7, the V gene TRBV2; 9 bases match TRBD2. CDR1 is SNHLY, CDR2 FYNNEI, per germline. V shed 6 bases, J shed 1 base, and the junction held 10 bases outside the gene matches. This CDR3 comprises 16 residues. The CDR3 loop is CASRLGLAARSYEQYF. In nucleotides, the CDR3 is TGTGCCAGCAGGCTGGGACTAGCAGCGAGGTCCTACGAGCAGTACTTC.

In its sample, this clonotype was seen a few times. The CDR3 spells CASSLAVEITQYF. CDR3 bases: TGCGCCAGCAGCTTGGCCGTGGAAATTACGCAGTATTTT. V usage is TRBV5-1 and J usage is TRBJ2-3, with D hard to call. Germline CDR1 and CDR2: SGHRS and YFSETQ. The CDR3 is 13 amino acids. Trimming took 0 bases from V and 8 from J, leaving 10 bases between them. Supplemented by reference TRBV5-1 and TRBJ2-3, the full variable domain reads KAGVTQTPRYLIKTRGQQVTLSCSPISGHRSVSWYQQTPGQGLQFLFEYFSETQRNKGNFPGRFSGRQFSNSRSEMNVSTLELGDSALYLCASSLAVEITQYFGPGTRLTVL.

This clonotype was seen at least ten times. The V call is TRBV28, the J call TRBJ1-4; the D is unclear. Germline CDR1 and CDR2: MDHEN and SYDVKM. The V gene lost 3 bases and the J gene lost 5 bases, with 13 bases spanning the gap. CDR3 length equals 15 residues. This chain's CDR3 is CASSLEGGVNEKLFF. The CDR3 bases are TGTGCCAGCAGTTTGGAGGGCGGGGTAAATGAAAAACTGTTTTTT.

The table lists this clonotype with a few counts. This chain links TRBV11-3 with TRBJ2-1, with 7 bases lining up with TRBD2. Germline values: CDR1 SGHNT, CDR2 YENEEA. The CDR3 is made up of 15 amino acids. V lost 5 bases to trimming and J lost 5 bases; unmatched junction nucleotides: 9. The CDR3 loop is CASSRGAGYDNEQFF. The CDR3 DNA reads TGTGCCAGCAGCCGGGGAGCGGGGTATGACAATGAGCAGTTCTTC.

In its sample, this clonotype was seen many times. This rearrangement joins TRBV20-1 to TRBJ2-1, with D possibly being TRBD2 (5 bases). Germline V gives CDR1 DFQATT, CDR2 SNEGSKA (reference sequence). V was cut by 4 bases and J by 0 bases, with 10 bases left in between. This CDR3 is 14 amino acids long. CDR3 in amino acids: CSATTRSSYNEQFF. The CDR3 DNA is TGCAGTGCTACCACTAGGAGCTCCTACAATGAGCAGTTCTTC.

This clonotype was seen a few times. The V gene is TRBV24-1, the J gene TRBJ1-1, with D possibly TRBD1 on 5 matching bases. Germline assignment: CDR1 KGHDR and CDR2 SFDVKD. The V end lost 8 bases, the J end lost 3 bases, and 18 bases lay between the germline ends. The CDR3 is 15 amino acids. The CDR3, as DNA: TGTGCCACCACTCTCCGGGAAGGGGTAGACACTGAAGCTTTCTTT. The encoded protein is CATTLREGVDTEAFF.

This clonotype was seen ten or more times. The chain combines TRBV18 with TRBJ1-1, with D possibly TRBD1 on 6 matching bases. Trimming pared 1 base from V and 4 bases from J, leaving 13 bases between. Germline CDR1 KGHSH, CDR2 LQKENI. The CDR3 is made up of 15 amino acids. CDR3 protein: CASSPLGGEGTEAFF. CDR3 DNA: TGTGCCAGCTCACCACTTGGGGGCGAGGGCACTGAAGCTTTCTTT.

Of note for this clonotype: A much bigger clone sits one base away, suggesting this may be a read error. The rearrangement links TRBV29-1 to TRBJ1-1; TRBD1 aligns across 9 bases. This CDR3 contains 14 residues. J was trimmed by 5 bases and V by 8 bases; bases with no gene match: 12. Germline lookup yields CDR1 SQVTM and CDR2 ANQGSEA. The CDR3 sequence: CSRLDRGKRTEAFF. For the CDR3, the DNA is TGCAGCCGACTCGACAGGGGGAAAAGGACTGAAGCTTTCTTT.

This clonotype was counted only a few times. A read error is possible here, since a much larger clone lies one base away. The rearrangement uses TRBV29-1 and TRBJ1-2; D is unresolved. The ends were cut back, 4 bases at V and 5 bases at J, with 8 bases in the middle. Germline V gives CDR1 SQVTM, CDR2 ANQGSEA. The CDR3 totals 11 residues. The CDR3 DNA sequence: TGCAGCGTTGTGATAGCATATGGCTACACCTTC. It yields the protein CSVVIAYGYTF.

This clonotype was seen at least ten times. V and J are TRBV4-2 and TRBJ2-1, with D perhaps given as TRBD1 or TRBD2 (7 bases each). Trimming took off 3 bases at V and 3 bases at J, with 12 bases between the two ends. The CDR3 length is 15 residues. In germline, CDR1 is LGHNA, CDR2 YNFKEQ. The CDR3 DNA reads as TGTGCCAGCAGCCACAGGGGGGGGGACTACAATGAGCAGTTCTTC. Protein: CASSHRGGDYNEQFF.

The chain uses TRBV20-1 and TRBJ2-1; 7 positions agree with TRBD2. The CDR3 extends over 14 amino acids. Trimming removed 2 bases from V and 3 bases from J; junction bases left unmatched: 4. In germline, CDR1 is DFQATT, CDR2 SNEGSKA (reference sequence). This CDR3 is CSARLGGNYNEQFF. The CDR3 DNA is TGCAGTGCTAGACTCGGGGGGAACTACAATGAGCAGTTCTTC.

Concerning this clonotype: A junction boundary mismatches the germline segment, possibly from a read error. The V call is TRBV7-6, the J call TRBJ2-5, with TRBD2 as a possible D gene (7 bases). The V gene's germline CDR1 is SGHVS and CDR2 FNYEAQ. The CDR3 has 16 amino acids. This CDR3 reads CASSLEVGGPGETKYF. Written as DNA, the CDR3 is TGTGCCAGCAGCTTAGAGGTGGGGGGGCCCGGCGAGACCAAGTACTTC.

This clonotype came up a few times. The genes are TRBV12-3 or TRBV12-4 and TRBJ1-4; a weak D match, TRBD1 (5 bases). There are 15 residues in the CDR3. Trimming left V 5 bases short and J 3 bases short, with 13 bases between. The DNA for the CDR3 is TGTGCCAGCAGTGCGACAGCGACGGCTAATGAAAAACTGTTTTTT. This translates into CASSATATANEKLFF.

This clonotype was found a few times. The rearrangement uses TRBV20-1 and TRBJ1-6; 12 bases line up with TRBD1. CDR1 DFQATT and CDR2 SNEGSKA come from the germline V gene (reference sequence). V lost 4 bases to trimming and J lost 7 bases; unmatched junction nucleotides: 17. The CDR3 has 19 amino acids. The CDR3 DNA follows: TGCAGTGCTATCAACCCCGGGACAGGGGGCGGACGTCTAAATTCACCCCTCCACTTT. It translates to CSAINPGTGGGRLNSPLHF.

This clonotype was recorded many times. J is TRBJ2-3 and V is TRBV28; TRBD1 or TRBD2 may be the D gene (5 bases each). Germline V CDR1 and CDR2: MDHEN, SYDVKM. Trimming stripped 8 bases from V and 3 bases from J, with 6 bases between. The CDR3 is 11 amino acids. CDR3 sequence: CASGGTDTQYF. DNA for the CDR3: TGTGCCAGCGGGGGTACAGATACGCAGTATTTT.